This TCR beta chain was sequenced during a study of blood T cell repertoires in COVID-19. V dropped 5 bases and J dropped 0 bases, with 11 bases sitting between them. The V gene's germline CDR1 is SGHTA and CDR2 FQGNSA. The CDR3 has 15 residues. The method was immunoSEQ multiplex PCR; TCRdb's version includes in-frame clones alone and lacks a portion of them. The data hold about 330,000 clones, with over 75% observed a single time. Donors of Cohort 3 who recovered were those that had two negative PCRs, clearance, or symptom resolution. This sequence joins TRBV7-2 and TRBJ1-3; D gene unclear. Specimen: PBMCs or T cells enriched from blood (not recorded which). The TCR was taken from a woman in her thirties who had recovered from COVID-19. In nucleotides, the CDR3 is TGTGCCAGCAGCCTCCTATTGCTCTCTGGAAACACCATATATTTT. Protein: CASSLLLLSGNTIYF.